This T cell receptor beta chain derives from a study of T cells after yellow fever vaccination. This clonotype was found many times. V lost 4 bases to trimming and J lost 2 bases, with 9 bases between them. This CDR3 contains 14 residues. The germline gives CDR1 MNHEY, CDR2 SVGEGT. Each CDR3 protein gets one entry after TCRdb re-called the 5' RACE reads with MiXCR. The profile shows about 300,000 distinct CDR3 sequences, under 5% of them singletons. The sequences come from PBMCs, collected 5 days after the yellow fever booster vaccination. The V call is TRBV6-2 or TRBV6-3, the J call TRBJ1-5; D gene unclear. The receptor comes from a man between 18 and 29 years old who received the YFV17D yellow fever vaccine. This CDR3 is CASSFDQGNQPQHF. The CDR3 DNA is TGTGCCAGCAGTTTTGACCAGGGCAATCAGCCCCAGCATTTT.